The 26 T cell receptor beta chains below come from one sample, sequenced in a study of blood T cell repertoires in COVID-19. Assay used: immunoSEQ multiplex PCR; TCRdb lists only in-frame clones, some missing. The sample has 200,000 to 250,000 clones; more than 70% are singletons. Input material: peripheral blood. The receptors derive from an elderly woman with acute or convalescent COVID-19.

The V gene is TRBV7-2, the J gene TRBJ2-7; 9 bases line up with TRBD1. The CDR3 consists of 15 residues. V gave up 4 bases and J gave up 3 bases; unmatched junction bases: 7. The germline V gene has CDR1 SGHTA and CDR2 FQGNSA. CDR3 nucleotides: TGTGCCAGCAGCTCACGGACAGGGGCCATCTACGAGCAGTACTTC. Its translation: CASSSRTGAIYEQYF.

V gene TRBV7-2 combines with J gene TRBJ2-5, with D perhaps matching TRBD1 (5 bases). The CDR3 runs to 15 residues. V dropped 6 bases and J dropped 4 bases, with 18 bases sitting between them. Germline V gives CDR1 SGHTA, CDR2 FQGNSA. The CDR3 reads CASSPLGVVVETQYF. Written as DNA, the CDR3 is TGTGCCAGCAGTCCCCTAGGGGTGGTGGTAGAGACCCAGTACTTC.

The rearrangement joins TRBV2 to TRBJ1-1, with D maybe TRBD1 (6 bases). The ends were cut back, 2 bases at V and 8 bases at J, with 18 bases in the middle. This CDR3 is built from 15 residues. The germline CDR1 and CDR2 sequences are SNHLY and FYNNEI. CDR3 in amino acids: CASSEPHARGTEAFF. For the CDR3, the DNA is TGTGCCAGCAGTGAACCACACGCCAGGGGAACCGAAGCTTTCTTT.

This chain uses TRBV19 with TRBJ1-5, with 7 bases matching TRBD1. Germline V CDR1 and CDR2: LNHDA, SQIVND (reference sequence). The junction had 7 bases not matched to a gene; V was cut back by 8 bases and J by 3 bases. The CDR3 runs 14 residues. CDR3 loop: CASWKQGTNQPQHF. CDR3 nucleotides: TGTGCCAGTTGGAAACAGGGGACCAATCAGCCCCAGCATTTT.

V is TRBV5-4 and J is TRBJ2-3, with D possibly TRBD2 on 6 matching bases. V was cut by 1 base and J by 5 bases, with 8 bases left in between. CDR3 length equals 13 residues. Germline V gene lookup returns CDR1 SGHNT and CDR2 YYREEE (reference sequence). As DNA, the CDR3 is TGTGCCAGCAGCTTGTTCGGGGGAGATACGCAGTATTTT. Its protein is CASSLFGGDTQYF.

The V and J genes are TRBV13 and TRBJ1-6, with a tentative D call TRBD1 (5 bases). Germline CDR1 PRHDT, CDR2 FYEKMQ (reference sequence). V shed 5 bases and J shed 8 bases, with 13 bases lying between them. CDR3 size: 14 residues. Here the CDR3 reads CASSHRREDSPLHF. In DNA, the CDR3 is TGTGCCAGCAGCCACAGGAGGGAGGATTCACCCCTCCACTTT.

The chain couples TRBV11-2 to TRBJ1-5; D is uncertain. Deletions cut 0 bases from V and 7 bases from J, with 10 bases between. CDR3 size: 14 residues. The germline CDR1 and CDR2 sequences are SGHAT and FQNNGV. CDR3 region: CASSLEPARQPQHF. CDR3 in DNA: TGTGCCAGCAGCTTAGAGCCTGCCAGGCAGCCCCAGCATTTT.

The chain uses TRBV2 and TRBJ2-1, with 7 bases lining up with TRBD2. The CDR3 sequence is 14 residues long. J was trimmed by 10 bases and V by 1 base; bases with no gene match: 7. Germline V gives CDR1 SNHLY, CDR2 FYNNEI. The CDR3 DNA reads as TGTGCCAGCAGTGAAGAGGGCTTCGGGGGGGAGCAGTTCTTC. Encoded protein: CASSEEGFGGEQFF.

The chain couples TRBV6-5 to TRBJ1-6; 7 bases align to TRBD1. Germline trimming cut 0 bases from V and 9 bases from J; bases unmatched to any gene: 2. The CDR3 has 14 amino acids. The germline gives CDR1 MNHEY, CDR2 SVGAGI. CDR3 amino acids: CASSYSQGTSPLHF. The CDR3, as DNA: TGTGCCAGCAGTTACTCACAGGGGACTTCACCCCTCCACTTT.

Here the CDR3 DNA reads TGTGCCAGCAGCGCGGGTGCCTCCACAGATACGCAGTATTTT. It is translated as CASSAGASTDTQYF. This chain uses TRBV11-3 with TRBJ2-3; D may be TRBD2 (5 bases). The CDR3 has 14 residues. The V end lost 5 bases, the J end lost 2 bases, and 11 bases lay between the germline ends. The germline V gene has CDR1 SGHNT and CDR2 YENEEA.

The chain carries TRBV19 and TRBJ1-5, with TRBD1 matching 11 bases. The CDR3 totals 15 residues. Per the germline V gene, CDR1 is LNHDA and CDR2 is SQIVND (reference sequence). Germline trimming cut 3 bases from V and 7 bases from J; bases unmatched to any gene: 5. The DNA for the CDR3 is TGTGCCAGTAGTATGTCGGGACAGGGGGGACAGCCCCAGCATTTT. Residues: CASSMSGQGGQPQHF. The complete variable domain, with remaining parts taken from reference TRBV19 and TRBJ1-5, reads DGGITQSPKYLFRKEGQNVTLSCEQNLNHDAMYWYRQDPGQGLRLIYYSQIVNDFQKGDIAEGYSVSREKKESFPLTVTSAQKNPTAFYLCASSMSGQGGQPQHFGDGTRLSIL.

The chain couples TRBV6-2 or TRBV6-3 to TRBJ2-3; TRBD2 matches at 14 bases. Germline trimming cut 5 bases from V and 5 bases from J; bases unmatched to any gene: 6. Germline CDR1 is MNHEY and CDR2 is SVGEGT. The CDR3 has 16 amino acids. CDR3 region: CASSLGTSGGKDTQYF. The CDR3 region has the DNA TGTGCCAGCAGTCTCGGGACTAGCGGGGGAAAAGATACGCAGTATTTT.

The V and J genes are TRBV11-3 and TRBJ2-1; 11 positions match TRBD2. V shed 3 bases and J 5 bases; nucleotides not matched to a gene: 3. CDR3 length: 15 amino acids. Germline CDR1 reads SGHNT; CDR2 reads YENEEA. CDR3 nucleotides: TGTGCCAGCAGCTTTAGCGGGGGGGCCCACAATGAGCAGTTCTTC. It specifies CASSFSGGAHNEQFF. Together with reference TRBV11-3 and TRBJ2-1, the CDR3 gives the full variable domain: EAGVVQSPRYKIIEKKQPVAFWCNPISGHNTLYWYLQNLGQGPELLIRYENEEAVDDSQLPKDRFSAERLKGVDSTLKIQPAELGDSAVYLCASSFSGGAHNEQFFGPGTRLTVL.

V usage is TRBV3-1 (or the pseudogene TRBV3-2) and J usage is TRBJ1-4; the D is unclear. The CDR3 sequence is 12 residues long. The V and J ends lost 1 base and 8 bases respectively, with 5 bases between them. Germline CDR1 reads LGHDT; CDR2 reads YNNKEL (reference sequence). DNA of the CDR3: TGTGCCAGCAGCCAAGCGGGGGAAAAACTGTTTTTT. It codes for CASSQAGEKLFF.

The J gene is TRBJ2-1, the V gene TRBV9, with D hard to call. This CDR3 is built from 15 residues. In germline, CDR1 is SGDLS, CDR2 YYNGEE. V was clipped by 0 bases and J by 2 bases, with 9 bases between them. The CDR3 reads CASSVGGGTYNEQFF. CDR3 DNA sequence: TGTGCCAGCAGCGTAGGCGGCGGAACCTACAATGAGCAGTTCTTC. The full variable domain, with the rest looked up from reference TRBV9 and TRBJ2-1, is DSGVTQTPKHLITATGQRVTLRCSPRSGDLSVYWYQQSLDQGLQFLIQYYNGEERAKGNILERFSAQQFPDLHSELNLSSLELGDSALYFCASSVGGGTYNEQFFGPGTRLTVL.

This clone was detected once. The chain links TRBV3-1 (or the pseudogene TRBV3-2) to TRBJ2-2; 11 bases agree with TRBD2. Trimming removed 4 bases from V and 6 bases from J; junction bases left unmatched: 4. The V gene's germline CDR1 is LGHDT and CDR2 YNNKEL (reference sequence). The CDR3 extends over 15 amino acids. In DNA form, the CDR3 reads TGTGCCAGCAGCCCATTAGCGGGGGGGCCCGGGGAGCTGTTTTTT. It translates to CASSPLAGGPGELFF.

The V and J genes are TRBV2 and TRBJ2-2; 12 nucleotides match TRBD2. V lost 6 bases, J lost 5 bases, and 7 bases stayed unmatched. The CDR3 is 16 residues long. From germline, CDR1 is SNHLY and CDR2 FYNNEI. CDR3 in DNA: TGTGCCAGCAGACTCCTAGCGGGGGGGTGGACCGGGGAGCTGTTTTTT. It encodes CASRLLAGGWTGELFF.

J is TRBJ2-3 and V is TRBV5-6; D not certain. Trimming shortened V by 1 base and J by 2 bases, and 8 bases separated the two germline ends. Germline CDR1 reads SGHDT; CDR2 reads YYEEEE. The CDR3 is made up of 14 amino acids. This CDR3 is CASSLRQVTDTQYF. In DNA form, the CDR3 reads TGTGCCAGCAGCTTGAGGCAGGTCACAGATACGCAGTATTTT.

V is TRBV5-1 and J is TRBJ1-5; tentative D call: TRBD1 (6 bases). The CDR3 spans 14 residues. Germline-derived CDR1 and CDR2 are SGHRS and YFSETQ. V was cut by 4 bases and J by 4 bases, with 12 bases left in between. The CDR3 nucleotides are TGCGCCAGCAGCGTGGACAGCCCTAATCAGCCCCAGCATTTT. It encodes CASSVDSPNQPQHF.

This chain connects TRBV5-1 to TRBJ1-2; D call uncertain. Between the trimmed V and J ends, which lost 0 bases and 2 bases, there was a span of 17 bases. There are 17 residues in the CDR3. Germline V gene sequence: CDR1 SGHRS, CDR2 YFSETQ. For the CDR3, the DNA is TGCGCCAGCAGCTTGGTGGCAGCGATGTCGTCCAACTATGGCTACACCTTC. Its translation is CASSLVAAMSSNYGYTF. Full variable domain (remainder filled in from reference TRBV5-1 and TRBJ1-2): KAGVTQTPRYLIKTRGQQVTLSCSPISGHRSVSWYQQTPGQGLQFLFEYFSETQRNKGNFPGRFSGRQFSNSRSEMNVSTLELGDSALYLCASSLVAAMSSNYGYTFGSGTRLTVV.

The chain employs TRBV19 and TRBJ1-5, with 9 nucleotides matching TRBD1. J gave up 11 bases and V 8 bases, and 7 bases lay outside the gene matches. The CDR3 covers 12 residues. The germline V gene encodes CDR1 LNHDA and CDR2 SQIVND (reference sequence). This chain's CDR3 is CASGQGPTAQHF. Here the CDR3 DNA reads TGTGCCAGTGGACAGGGGCCGACGGCCCAGCATTTT.

A few counts support this clone. CDR3 coding DNA: TGTGCCAGCAGTGACCGGACAGGGTTGCGAACCATATATTTT. It codes for CASSDRTGLRTIYF. This rearrangement joins TRBV2 to TRBJ1-3, with 8 nucleotides matching TRBD1. Germline lookup yields CDR1 SNHLY and CDR2 FYNNEI. This CDR3 contains 14 residues. V shed 3 bases, J shed 10 bases, and the junction held 8 bases outside the gene matches.

The genes are TRBV18 and TRBJ1-1; D gene ambiguous. Trimming stripped 3 bases from V and 6 bases from J, with 11 bases between. The CDR3 loop spans 13 amino acids. Germline assignment: CDR1 KGHSH and CDR2 LQKENI. CDR3 amino acids: CASSPTEGAEAFF. The CDR3, as DNA: TGTGCCAGCTCACCGACGGAAGGAGCTGAAGCTTTCTTT.

The rearrangement uses TRBV2 and TRBJ1-5; the D gene is possibly TRBD1 (5 bases). V shed 3 bases and J shed 9 bases, with 9 bases lying between them. This CDR3 is built from 12 residues. CDR1 is SNHLY and CDR2 is FYNNEI in the germline V gene. For the CDR3, the DNA is TGTGCCAGCAGTGACGGGGGTCGGCCCCAGCATTTT. Its translation: CASSDGGRPQHF.

The rearrangement links TRBV2 to TRBJ2-2; 10 positions match TRBD1. This CDR3 spans 14 amino acids. V lost 6 bases, J lost 3 bases, and 1 base stayed unmatched. Germline V lookup: CDR1 SNHLY, CDR2 FYNNEI. CDR3 loop: CASRGTGDTGELFF. CDR3 DNA: TGTGCCAGCAGAGGGACAGGGGACACCGGGGAGCTGTTTTTT.

This chain's CDR3 is CASSEWSGLYNEQFF. In nucleotides, the CDR3 is TGTGCCAGCAGTGAATGGTCCGGACTCTACAATGAGCAGTTCTTC. This chain connects TRBV25-1 to TRBJ2-1, with D perhaps matching TRBD2 (5 bases). The CDR3 extends over 15 amino acids. CDR1 is MGHDK and CDR2 is SYGVNS in the germline V gene. V gave up 1 base and J gave up 3 bases, with 10 bases separating them.